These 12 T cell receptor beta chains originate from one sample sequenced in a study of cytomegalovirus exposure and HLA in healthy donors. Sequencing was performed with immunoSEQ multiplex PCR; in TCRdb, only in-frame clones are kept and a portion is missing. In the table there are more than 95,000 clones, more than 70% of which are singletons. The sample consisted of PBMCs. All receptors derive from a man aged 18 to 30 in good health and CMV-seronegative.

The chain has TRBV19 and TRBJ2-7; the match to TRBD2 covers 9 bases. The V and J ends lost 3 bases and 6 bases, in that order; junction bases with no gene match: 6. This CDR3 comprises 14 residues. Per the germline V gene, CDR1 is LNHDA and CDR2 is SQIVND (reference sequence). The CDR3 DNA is TGTGCCAGTAGTATGGGACTAGCTAAGAGCGAGCAGTACTTC. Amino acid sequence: CASSMGLAKSEQYF.

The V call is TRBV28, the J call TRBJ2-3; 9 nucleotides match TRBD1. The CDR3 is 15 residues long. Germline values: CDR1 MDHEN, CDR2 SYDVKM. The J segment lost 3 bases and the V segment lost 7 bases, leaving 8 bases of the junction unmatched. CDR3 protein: CASNPTGGSTDTQYF. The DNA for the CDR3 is TGTGCCAGCAATCCAACAGGGGGCTCGACAGATACGCAGTATTTT.

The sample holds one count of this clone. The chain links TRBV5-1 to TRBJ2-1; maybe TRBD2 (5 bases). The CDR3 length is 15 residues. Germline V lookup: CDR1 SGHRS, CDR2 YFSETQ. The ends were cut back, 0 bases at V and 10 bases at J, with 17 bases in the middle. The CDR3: CASSLGAGLAREQFF. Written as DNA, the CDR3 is TGCGCCAGCAGCTTGGGGGCAGGACTTGCTAGGGAGCAGTTCTTC.

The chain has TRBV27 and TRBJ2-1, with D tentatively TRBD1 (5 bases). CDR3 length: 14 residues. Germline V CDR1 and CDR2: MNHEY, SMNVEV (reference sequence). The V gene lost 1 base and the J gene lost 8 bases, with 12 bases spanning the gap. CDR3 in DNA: TGTGCCAGCAGTTTATTCTCCAGGGCCGATGAGCAGTTCTTC. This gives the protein CASSLFSRADEQFF.

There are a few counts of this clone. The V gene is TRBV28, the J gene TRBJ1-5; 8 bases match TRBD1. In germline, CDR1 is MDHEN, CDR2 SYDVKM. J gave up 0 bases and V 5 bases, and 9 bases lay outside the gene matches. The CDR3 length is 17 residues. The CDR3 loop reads CASSPSGQGISNQPQHF. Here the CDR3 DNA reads TGTGCCAGCAGTCCAAGCGGACAGGGCATTAGCAATCAGCCCCAGCATTTT.

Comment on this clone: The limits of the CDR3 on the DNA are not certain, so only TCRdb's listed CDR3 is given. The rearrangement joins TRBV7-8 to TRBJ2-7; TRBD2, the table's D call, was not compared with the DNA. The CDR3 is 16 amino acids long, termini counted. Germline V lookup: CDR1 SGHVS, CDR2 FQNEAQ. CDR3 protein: CASSSLVVAGGNSKDF.

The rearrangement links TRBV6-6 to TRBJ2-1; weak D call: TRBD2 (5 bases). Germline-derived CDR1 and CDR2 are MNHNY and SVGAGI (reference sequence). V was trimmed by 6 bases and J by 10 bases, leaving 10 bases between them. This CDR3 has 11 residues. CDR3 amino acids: CASSPPGEQFF. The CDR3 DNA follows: TGTGCCAGCAGCCCCCCGGGGGAGCAGTTCTTC.

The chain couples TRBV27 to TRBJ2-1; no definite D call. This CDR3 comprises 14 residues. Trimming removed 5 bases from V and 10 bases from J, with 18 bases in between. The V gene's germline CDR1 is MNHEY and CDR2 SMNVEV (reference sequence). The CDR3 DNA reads TGTGCCAGCAGTCCAGGCCCTGCACAAAACGAGCAGTTCTTC. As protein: CASSPGPAQNEQFF.

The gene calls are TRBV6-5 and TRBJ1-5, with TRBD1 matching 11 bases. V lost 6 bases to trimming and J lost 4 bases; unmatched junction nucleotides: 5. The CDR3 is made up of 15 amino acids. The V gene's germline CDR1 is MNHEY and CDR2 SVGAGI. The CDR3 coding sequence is TGTGCCAGCAGCTGGACAGGGGGCCCAAATCAGCCCCAGCATTTT. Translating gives CASSWTGGPNQPQHF.

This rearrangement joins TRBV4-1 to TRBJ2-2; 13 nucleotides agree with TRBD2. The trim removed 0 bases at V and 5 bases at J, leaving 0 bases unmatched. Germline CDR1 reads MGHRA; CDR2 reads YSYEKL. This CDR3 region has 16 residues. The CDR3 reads CASSQEGLAGTGELFF. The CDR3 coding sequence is TGCGCCAGCAGCCAAGAGGGACTAGCGGGAACCGGGGAGCTGTTTTTT.

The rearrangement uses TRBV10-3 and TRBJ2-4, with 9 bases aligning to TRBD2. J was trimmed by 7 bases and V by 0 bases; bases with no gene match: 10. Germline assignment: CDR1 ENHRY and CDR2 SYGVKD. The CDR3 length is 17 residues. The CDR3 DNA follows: TGTGCCATCAGTGAGTCGGGATTAGCGGGAGATTCGAACATTCAGTACTTC. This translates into CAISESGLAGDSNIQYF.

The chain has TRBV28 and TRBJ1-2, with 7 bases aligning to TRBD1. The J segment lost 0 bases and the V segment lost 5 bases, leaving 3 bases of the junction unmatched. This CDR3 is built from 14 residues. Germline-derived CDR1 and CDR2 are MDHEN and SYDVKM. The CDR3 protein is CASSPGGANYGYTF. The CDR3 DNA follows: TGTGCCAGCAGTCCAGGGGGAGCTAACTATGGCTACACCTTC.